Listed below are T cell receptor beta chains from one sample, sequenced in a study of neurological immune-mediated disorders. TCRdb reprocessed the 5' RACE reads with MiXCR, giving one entry per CDR3 protein. Here the sample spans about 38,000 distinct CDR3 sequences, about 4.8% being singletons. The sample comprised CD4+ T cells from blood. Every receptor here comes from a man aged 18 to 30 in good health. The CDR3 runs from the conserved cysteine through the conserved F or W. The order of the fields is D gene, clone size, V gene, J gene, CDR3 protein, CDR3 DNA. The D gene is left open where the match is weak. Clone size is not always given. Where it is, it says once, few, many or a class for expanded clones.

D: TRBD1
size: many
V: TRBV10-3
J: TRBJ1-2
CDR3: CAISQQGDYGYTF
DNA: TGTGCCATCAGTCAACAGGGGGACTATGGCTACACCTTC

D: TRBD1
size: many
V: TRBV19
J: TRBJ1-5
CDR3: CASSQTGGGNQPQHF
DNA: TGTGCCAGTAGTCAAACAGGGGGCGGCAATCAGCCCCAGCATTTT

D: .
size: many
V: TRBV5-1
J: TRBJ2-3
CDR3: CASSWSGSDTQYF
DNA: TGCGCCAGCAGCTGGAGTGGGTCAGATACGCAGTATTTT

D: .
size: many
V: TRBV7-2
J: TRBJ1-1
CDR3: CASSSQGVNTEAFF
DNA: TGTGCCAGCAGCTCACAGGGAGTGAACACTGAAGCTTTCTTT

D: .
size: .
V: TRBV19
J: TRBJ2-6
CDR3: CASTVFLSGANVLTF
DNA: TGTGCCAGTACCGTGTTCCTCTCTGGGGCCAACGTCCTGACTTTC

D: .
size: many
V: TRBV11-2
J: TRBJ2-1
CDR3: CASEASYSYNEQFF
DNA: TGTGCCAGCGAGGCCAGCTACTCCTACAATGAGCAGTTCTTC

D: TRBD2
size: many
V: TRBV29-1
J: TRBJ2-1
CDR3: CSAGRGGPGNEQFF
DNA: TGCAGCGCCGGACGGGGGGGGCCGGGCAATGAGCAGTTCTTC

D: TRBD2
size: many
V: TRBV7-8
J: TRBJ2-2
CDR3: CASSLRSASGGYGTGELFF
DNA: TGTGCCAGCAGCTTGAGGTCGGCTAGCGGGGGGTATGGCACCGGGGAGCTGTTTTTT

D: TRBD1
size: many
V: TRBV10-3
J: TRBJ2-3
CDR3: CAISDSGTGGTDTQYF
DNA: TGTGCCATCAGTGACTCCGGGACAGGCGGGACAGATACGCAGTATTTT

D: .
size: many
V: TRBV4-1
J: TRBJ1-2
CDR3: CASSQDRAGVYLGYTF
DNA: TGCGCCAGCAGCCAAGATAGGGCAGGGGTCTATCTTGGCTACACCTTC

D: .
size: many
V: TRBV19
J: TRBJ1-2
CDR3: CASRHPTHYGYTF
DNA: TGTGCCAGTAGGCACCCAACCCACTATGGCTACACCTTC

D: .
size: many
V: TRBV29-1
J: TRBJ1-5
CDR3: CSVAGTVDQPQHF
DNA: TGCAGCGTAGCCGGGACGGTGGATCAGCCCCAGCATTTT

D: TRBD2
size: many
V: TRBV20-1
J: TRBJ2-7
CDR3: CSASLTSGGAVQYF
DNA: TGCAGTGCTAGCTTGACTAGCGGGGGTGCAGTGCAGTACTTC

D: TRBD1
size: few
V: TRBV7-8
J: TRBJ1-1
CDR3: CASSRGQGGDTEAFF
DNA: TGTGCCAGCAGCAGAGGACAGGGAGGGGACACTGAAGCTTTCTTT

D: .
size: .
V: TRBV4-1
J: TRBJ1-1
CDR3: CASRFRDAFVDTEAFF
DNA: TGCGCCAGCAGGTTCCGGGACGCCTTTGTGGACACTGAAGCTTTCTTT

D: .
size: many
V: TRBV20-1
J: TRBJ1-1
CDR3: CSATGLTNTEAFF
DNA: TGCAGTGCTACCGGCCTGACGAACACTGAAGCTTTCTTT

D: .
size: many
V: TRBV5-1
J: TRBJ1-1
CDR3: CASSSPPGGRSTEAFF
DNA: TGCGCCAGCAGCTCACCCCCCGGGGGGAGGTCGACTGAAGCTTTCTTT

D: .
size: many
V: TRBV7-7
J: TRBJ2-2
CDR3: CASSLMPNGAGELFF
DNA: TGTGCTAGCAGCTTGATGCCCAACGGGGCTGGGGAGCTGTTTTTT

D: .
size: many
V: TRBV5-1
J: TRBJ2-1
CDR3: CASSLGHRANGDNEQFF
DNA: TGCGCCAGCAGCTTGGGGCACAGGGCCAACGGGGACAATGAGCAGTTCTTC

D: .
size: many
V: TRBV7-2
J: TRBJ1-2
CDR3: CASSLAGGPYGYTF
DNA: TGTGCCAGCAGCTTAGCCGGGGGACCCTATGGCTACACCTTC

D: .
size: many
V: TRBV5-1
J: TRBJ2-5
CDR3: CASRGQSQETQYF
DNA: TGCGCCAGCCGGGGCCAGAGCCAAGAGACCCAGTACTTC

D: .
size: many
V: TRBV12-3/TRBV12-4
J: TRBJ2-3
CDR3: CASSLGGGTDTQYF
DNA: TGTGCCAGCAGTTTAGGGGGGGGCACAGATACGCAGTATTTT

D: .
size: many
V: TRBV11-2
J: TRBJ2-1
CDR3: CASSWLADNEQFF
DNA: TGTGCCAGCAGCTGGCTAGCTGACAATGAGCAGTTCTTC

D: .
size: once
V: TRBV20-1
J: TRBJ2-2
CDR3: CSARDNPNTGELFF
DNA: TGCAGTGCTCGGGACAACCCGAACACCGGGGAGCTGTTTTTT

D: .
size: many
V: TRBV4-3
J: TRBJ1-2
CDR3: CASSQESGHGYTF
DNA: TGCGCCAGCAGCCAAGAGTCAGGGCACGGCTACACCTTC

D: .
size: many
V: TRBV20-1
J: TRBJ2-5
CDR3: CSARPQGQETQYF
DNA: TGCAGTGCTAGACCGCAGGGGCAAGAGACCCAGTACTTC

D: .
size: many
V: TRBV27
J: TRBJ2-1
CDR3: CASSSGLLLGEQFF
DNA: TGTGCCAGCAGTTCCGGACTCCTACTGGGTGAGCAGTTCTTC

D: TRBD1
size: many
V: TRBV2
J: TRBJ2-2
CDR3: CASSGQGAGELFF
DNA: TGTGCCAGCAGCGGACAGGGGGCCGGGGAGCTGTTTTTT

D: .
size: many
V: TRBV5-6
J: TRBJ2-3
CDR3: CASSPGLSRTDTQYF
DNA: TGTGCCAGCAGCCCCGGGTTATCCAGAACAGATACGCAGTATTTT

D: .
size: many
V: TRBV6-2/TRBV6-3
J: TRBJ1-5
CDR3: CASSYYTGSNQPQHF
DNA: TGTGCCAGCAGTTACTACACAGGGAGCAATCAGCCCCAGCATTTT

D: TRBD2
size: many
V: TRBV5-1
J: TRBJ2-5
CDR3: CASSWGLAGGFDQETQYF
DNA: TGCGCCAGCAGCTGGGGACTAGCGGGGGGTTTTGACCAAGAGACCCAGTACTTC

D: TRBD1
size: many
V: TRBV4-1
J: TRBJ1-6
CDR3: CASSQDLRPGGMYNSPLHF
DNA: TGCGCCAGCAGCCAAGACCTACGGCCAGGGGGAATGTATAATTCACCCCTCCACTTT

D: TRBD1
size: many
V: TRBV12-3/TRBV12-4
J: TRBJ1-1
CDR3: CASSSHGTGGTEAFF
DNA: TGTGCCAGCAGTTCTCATGGGACAGGGGGCACTGAAGCTTTCTTT